Shown below are 10 T cell receptor beta chains from a single sample sequenced in a study of blood T cell repertoires in COVID-19. TCRdb's table, derived via immunoSEQ multiplex PCR, lists solely in-frame clones and lacks some. The table has some 300,000 clones, 85% to 90% seen once. The material sequenced was peripheral blood. The receptors derive from a woman between 35 and 50 years old with COVID-19, enrolled during active disease.

The J gene is TRBJ2-1, the V gene TRBV20-1; tentatively, D is TRBD2 (5 bases). V lost 6 bases and J 5 bases, leaving 20 bases between the germline ends. Germline V CDR1 and CDR2: DFQATT, SNEGSKA (reference sequence). The CDR3 runs to 15 residues. CDR3 sequence: CSASVGVPADNEQFF. Here the CDR3 DNA reads TGCAGTGCCAGTGTCGGGGTCCCCGCCGACAATGAGCAGTTCTTC.

The chain joins TRBV21-1 to TRBJ2-6; the D segment call TRBD1 is taken from the table without a DNA check. TRBV21-1 is annotated as a pseudogene. This CDR3 has 17 residues. DNA of the CDR3: TGTGCCAGCACCCCGGGACAGCTTTTCTCTGGGGCCAACGTCCTGACTTTC. Its translation is CASTPGQLFSGANVLTF.

V is TRBV24-1 and J is TRBJ2-2; D remains unclear. The ends were cut back, 2 bases at V and 3 bases at J, with 12 bases in the middle. The CDR3 loop spans 16 amino acids. The germline V gene encodes CDR1 KGHDR and CDR2 SFDVKD. CDR3 in DNA: TGTGCCACCAGTGATTCCCCCAGTATGGACACCGGGGAGCTGTTTTTT. This encodes CATSDSPSMDTGELFF.

The V call is TRBV5-4, the J call TRBJ2-7; 7 bases map to TRBD1. CDR3 size: 13 residues. CDR1 is SGHNT and CDR2 is YYREEE in the germline V gene (reference sequence). V lost 3 bases to trimming and J lost 4 bases; unmatched junction nucleotides: 4. The DNA of the CDR3 is TGTGCCAGCAGCTGGTCACAGGGGTACGAGCAGTACTTC. It yields the protein CASSWSQGYEQYF. Based on the CDR3 plus reference TRBV5-4 and TRBJ2-7, the full variable domain is ETGVTQSPTHLIKTRGQQVTLRCSSQSGHNTVSWYQQALGQGPQFIFQYYREEENGRGNFPPRFSGLQFPNYSSELNVNALELDDSALYLCASSWSQGYEQYFGPGTRLTVT.

The chain uses TRBV19 and TRBJ2-4; TRBD1 aligns across 10 bases. The CDR3 runs 14 residues. V shed 6 bases and J 3 bases; nucleotides not matched to a gene: 2. Per the germline V gene, CDR1 is LNHDA and CDR2 is SQIVND (reference sequence). CDR3 DNA sequence: TGTGCCAGTAGGGGACAGGGGAACAAAAACATTCAGTACTTC. This encodes CASRGQGNKNIQYF.

The rearrangement joins TRBV5-8 to TRBJ1-4; 11 nucleotides match TRBD1. Trimming removed 4 bases from V and 3 bases from J; junction bases left unmatched: 11. Germline loops: CDR1 SGHTS, CDR2 YDEGEE. CDR3 length equals 18 residues. This CDR3 is CASSRGQGAWSANEKLFF. The CDR3 region has the DNA TGTGCCAGCAGCAGAGGACAGGGGGCGTGGTCGGCTAATGAAAAACTGTTTTTT. The whole variable domain, filled in from reference TRBV5-8 and TRBJ1-4, reads EAGVTQSPTHLIKTRGQQATLRCSPISGHTSVYWYQQALGLGLQFLLWYDEGEERNRGNFPPRFSGRQFPNYSSELNVNALELEDSALYLCASSRGQGAWSANEKLFFGSGTQLSVL.

In its sample, this clone was seen a few times. The rearrangement joins TRBV6-5 to TRBJ1-5, with 7 bases that match TRBD1. The CDR3 contains 15 residues. V was clipped by 0 bases and J by 4 bases; unmatched bases: 3. Looked up from germline, CDR1 is MNHEY and CDR2 is SVGAGI. The CDR3 DNA follows: TGTGCCAGCAGTTACTCTAGGGGGCTAAATCAGCCCCAGCATTTT. It is translated as CASSYSRGLNQPQHF.

The chain combines TRBV5-1 with TRBJ2-7; D is perhaps TRBD1 (6 bases). With 0 bases removed from V and 4 bases from J, the gap between germline ends came to 23 bases. The CDR3 totals 18 residues. Per germline, CDR1 SGHRS and CDR2 YFSETQ. The CDR3 DNA follows: TGCGCCAGCAGCTTGGGCCTAAACAGGGCCACCCCTAGGTACGAGCAGTACTTC. Amino acid sequence: CASSLGLNRATPRYEQYF.

The chain carries TRBV2 and TRBJ1-1; D unresolved. CDR3 length: 13 amino acids. The V end was cut by 7 bases, the J end by 7 bases, with 16 bases between. Germline CDR1 reads SNHLY; CDR2 reads FYNNEI. CDR3 region: CASTDTGNVEAFF. CDR3 nucleotide sequence: TGTGCCAGCACCGATACGGGGAATGTTGAAGCTTTCTTT.

The chain employs TRBV6-2 or TRBV6-3 and TRBJ2-1, with 8 bases identical to TRBD1. The germline CDR1 and CDR2 sequences are MNHEY and SVGEGT. V shed 2 bases, J shed 0 bases, and the junction held 3 bases outside the gene matches. CDR3 length: 16 residues. The CDR3 DNA follows: TGTGCCAGCAGTTACCGGACAGGGACCTCCTACAATGAGCAGTTCTTC. This gives the protein CASSYRTGTSYNEQFF.